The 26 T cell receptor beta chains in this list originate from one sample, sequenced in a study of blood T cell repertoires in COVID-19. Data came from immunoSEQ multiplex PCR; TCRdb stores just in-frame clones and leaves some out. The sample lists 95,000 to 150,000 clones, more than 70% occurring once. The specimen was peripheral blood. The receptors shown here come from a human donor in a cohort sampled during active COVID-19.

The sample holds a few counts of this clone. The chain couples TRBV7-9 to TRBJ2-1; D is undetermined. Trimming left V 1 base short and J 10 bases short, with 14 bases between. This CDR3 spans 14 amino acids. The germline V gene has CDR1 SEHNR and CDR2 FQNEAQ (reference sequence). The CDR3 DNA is TGTGCCAGCAGCTTAGGGTACGACTCCGCCGAGCAGTTCTTC. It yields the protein CASSLGYDSAEQFF.

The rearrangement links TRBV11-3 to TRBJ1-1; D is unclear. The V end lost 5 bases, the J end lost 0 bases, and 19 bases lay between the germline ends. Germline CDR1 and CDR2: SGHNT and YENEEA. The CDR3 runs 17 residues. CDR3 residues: CASSERGRANMNTEAFF. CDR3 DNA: TGTGCCAGCAGCGAACGAGGGAGGGCCAACATGAACACTGAAGCTTTCTTT.

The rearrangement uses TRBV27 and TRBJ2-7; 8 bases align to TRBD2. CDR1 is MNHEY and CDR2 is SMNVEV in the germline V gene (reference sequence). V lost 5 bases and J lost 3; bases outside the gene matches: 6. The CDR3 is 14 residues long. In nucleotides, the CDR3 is TGTGCCAGCAGTCCGTATAGCGGGGTCTACGAGCAGTACTTC. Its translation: CASSPYSGVYEQYF.

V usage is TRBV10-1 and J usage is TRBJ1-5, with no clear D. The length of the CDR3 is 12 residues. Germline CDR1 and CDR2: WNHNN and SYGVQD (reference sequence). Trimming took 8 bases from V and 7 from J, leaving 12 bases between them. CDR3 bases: TGCGCCAGCCATAGCGATCGGCAGCCCCAGCATTTT. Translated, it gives CASHSDRQPQHF.

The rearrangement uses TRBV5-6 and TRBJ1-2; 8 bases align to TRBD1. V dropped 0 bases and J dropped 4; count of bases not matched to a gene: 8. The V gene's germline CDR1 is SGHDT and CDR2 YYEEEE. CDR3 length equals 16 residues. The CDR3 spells CASSLGTSGTGYGYTF. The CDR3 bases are TGTGCCAGCAGCTTGGGGACCTCCGGGACAGGCTATGGCTACACCTTC.

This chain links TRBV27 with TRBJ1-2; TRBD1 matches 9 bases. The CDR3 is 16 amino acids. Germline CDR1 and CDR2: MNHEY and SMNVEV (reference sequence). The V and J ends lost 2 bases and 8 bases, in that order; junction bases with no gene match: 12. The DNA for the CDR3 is TGTGCCAGCAGTTTAAACCGGGACAGGGAGGTGAGGGGCTACACCTTC. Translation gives CASSLNRDREVRGYTF.

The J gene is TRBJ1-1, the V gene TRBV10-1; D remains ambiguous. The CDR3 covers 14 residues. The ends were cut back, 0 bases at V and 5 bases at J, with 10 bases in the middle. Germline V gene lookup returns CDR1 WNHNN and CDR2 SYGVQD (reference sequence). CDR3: CASSESGRQTEAFF. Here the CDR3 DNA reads TGCGCCAGCAGTGAGTCCGGCAGACAAACTGAAGCTTTCTTT.

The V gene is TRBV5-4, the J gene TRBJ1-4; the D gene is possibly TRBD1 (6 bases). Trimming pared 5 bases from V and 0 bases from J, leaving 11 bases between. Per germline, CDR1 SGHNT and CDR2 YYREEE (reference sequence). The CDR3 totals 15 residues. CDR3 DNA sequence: TGTGCCAGCAGTTTACAGGGTTCAACTAATGAAAAACTGTTTTTT. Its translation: CASSLQGSTNEKLFF.

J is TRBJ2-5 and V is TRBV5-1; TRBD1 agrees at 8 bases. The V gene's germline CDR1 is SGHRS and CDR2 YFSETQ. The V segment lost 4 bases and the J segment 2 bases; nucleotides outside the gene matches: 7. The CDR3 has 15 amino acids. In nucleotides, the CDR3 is TGCGCCAGCAGCGGTACACAGGGGGAGCAAGAGACCCAGTACTTC. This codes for CASSGTQGEQETQYF. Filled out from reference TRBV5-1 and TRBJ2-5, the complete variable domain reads KAGVTQTPRYLIKTRGQQVTLSCSPISGHRSVSWYQQTPGQGLQFLFEYFSETQRNKGNFPGRFSGRQFSNSRSEMNVSTLELGDSALYLCASSGTQGEQETQYFGPGTRLLVL.

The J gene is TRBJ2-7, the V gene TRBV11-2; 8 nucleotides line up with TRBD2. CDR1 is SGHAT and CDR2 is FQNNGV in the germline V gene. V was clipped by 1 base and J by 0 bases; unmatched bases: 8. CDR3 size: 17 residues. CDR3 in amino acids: CASSLVRTSLSSYEQYF. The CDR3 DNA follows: TGTGCCAGCAGCTTAGTTCGGACTAGCCTAAGCTCCTACGAGCAGTACTTC.

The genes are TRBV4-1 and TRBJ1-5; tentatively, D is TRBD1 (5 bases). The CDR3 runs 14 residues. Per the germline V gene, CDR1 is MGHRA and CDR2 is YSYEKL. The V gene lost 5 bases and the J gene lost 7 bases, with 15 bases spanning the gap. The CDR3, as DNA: TGCGCCAGCAGCGAGGCAGGGTTCATCCAGCCCCAGCATTTT. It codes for CASSEAGFIQPQHF.

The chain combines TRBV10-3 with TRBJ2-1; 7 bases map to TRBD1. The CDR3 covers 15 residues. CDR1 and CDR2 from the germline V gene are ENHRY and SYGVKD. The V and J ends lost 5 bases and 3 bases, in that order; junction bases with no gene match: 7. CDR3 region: CAISRQGGGYNEQFF. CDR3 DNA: TGTGCCATCAGTAGACAGGGTGGCGGCTACAATGAGCAGTTCTTC.

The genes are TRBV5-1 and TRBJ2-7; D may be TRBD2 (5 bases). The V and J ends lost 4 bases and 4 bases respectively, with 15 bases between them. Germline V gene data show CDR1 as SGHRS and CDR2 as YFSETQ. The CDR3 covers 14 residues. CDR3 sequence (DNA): TGCGCCAGCAGCCGGCAGGAGCGGCCATACGAGCAGTACTTC. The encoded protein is CASSRQERPYEQYF.

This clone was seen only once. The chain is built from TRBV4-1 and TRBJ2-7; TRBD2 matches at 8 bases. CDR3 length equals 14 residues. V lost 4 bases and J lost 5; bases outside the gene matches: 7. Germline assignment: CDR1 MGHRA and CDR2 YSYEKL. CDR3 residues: CASSLLAGGNEQYF. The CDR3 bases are TGCGCCAGCAGCCTTCTGGCGGGAGGCAACGAGCAGTACTTC.

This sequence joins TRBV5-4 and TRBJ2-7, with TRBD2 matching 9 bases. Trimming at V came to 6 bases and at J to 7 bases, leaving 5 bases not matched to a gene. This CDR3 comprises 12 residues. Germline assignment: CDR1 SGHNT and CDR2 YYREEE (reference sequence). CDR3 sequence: CASMGGRGEQYF. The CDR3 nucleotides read TGTGCCAGCATGGGCGGGAGGGGGGAGCAGTACTTC. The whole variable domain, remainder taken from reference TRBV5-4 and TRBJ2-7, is ETGVTQSPTHLIKTRGQQVTLRCSSQSGHNTVSWYQQALGQGPQFIFQYYREEENGRGNFPPRFSGLQFPNYSSELNVNALELDDSALYLCASMGGRGEQYFGPGTRLTVT.

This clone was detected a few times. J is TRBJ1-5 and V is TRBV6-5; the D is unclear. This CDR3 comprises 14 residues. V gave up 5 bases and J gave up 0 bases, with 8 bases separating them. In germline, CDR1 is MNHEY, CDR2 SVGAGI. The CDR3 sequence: CASSPGSSNQPQHF. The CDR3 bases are TGTGCCAGCAGTCCCGGGAGTAGCAATCAGCCCCAGCATTTT.

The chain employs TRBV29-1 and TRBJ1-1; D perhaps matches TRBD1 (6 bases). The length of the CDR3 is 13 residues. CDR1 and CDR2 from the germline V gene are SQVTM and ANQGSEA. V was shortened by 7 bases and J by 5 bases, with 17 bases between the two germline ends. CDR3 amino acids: CSAQRGSGTEAFF. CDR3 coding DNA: TGCAGCGCCCAGAGGGGGTCGGGGACTGAAGCTTTCTTT.

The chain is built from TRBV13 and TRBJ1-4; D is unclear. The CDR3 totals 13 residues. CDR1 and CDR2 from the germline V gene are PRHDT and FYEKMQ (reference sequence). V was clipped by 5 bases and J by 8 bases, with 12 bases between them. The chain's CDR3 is CASSERPGEKLFF. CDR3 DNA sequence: TGTGCCAGCAGCGAGCGCCCCGGGGAAAAACTGTTTTTT.

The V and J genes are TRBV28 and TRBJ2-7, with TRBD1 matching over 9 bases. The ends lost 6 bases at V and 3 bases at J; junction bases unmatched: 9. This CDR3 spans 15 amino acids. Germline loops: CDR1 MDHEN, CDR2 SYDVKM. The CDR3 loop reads CASRTGGDRYYEQYF. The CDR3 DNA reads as TGTGCCAGCAGGACAGGGGGTGACCGATACTACGAGCAGTACTTC. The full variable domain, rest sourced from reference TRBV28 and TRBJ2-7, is DVKVTQSSRYLVKRTGEKVFLECVQDMDHENMFWYRQDPGLGLRLIYFSYDVKMKEKGDIPEGYSVSREKKERFSLILESASTNQTSMYLCASRTGGDRYYEQYFGPGTRLTVT.

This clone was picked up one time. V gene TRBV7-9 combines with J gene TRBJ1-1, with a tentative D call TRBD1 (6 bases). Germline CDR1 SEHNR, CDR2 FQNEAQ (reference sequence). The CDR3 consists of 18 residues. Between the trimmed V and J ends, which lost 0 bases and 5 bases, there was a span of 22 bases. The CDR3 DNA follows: TGTGCCAGCAGCTTAGCTCCCCGGTGGGACATGGGCAAAACTGAAGCTTTCTTT. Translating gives CASSLAPRWDMGKTEAFF.

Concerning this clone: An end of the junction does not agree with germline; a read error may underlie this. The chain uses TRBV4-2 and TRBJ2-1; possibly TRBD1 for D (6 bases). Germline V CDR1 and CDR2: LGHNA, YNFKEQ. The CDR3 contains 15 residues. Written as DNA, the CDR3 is TGTGCCAGCAGCCGGACAGTGGTCTCCAACAATGAGCAGTTCTTC. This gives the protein CASSRTVVSNNEQFF.

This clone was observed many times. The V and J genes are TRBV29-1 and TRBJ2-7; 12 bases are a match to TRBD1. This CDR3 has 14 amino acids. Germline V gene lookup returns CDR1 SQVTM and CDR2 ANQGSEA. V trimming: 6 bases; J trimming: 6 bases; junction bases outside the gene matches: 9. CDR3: CSVGTGGDSGEQYF. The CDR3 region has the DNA TGCAGCGTGGGGACAGGGGGCGATTCCGGCGAGCAGTACTTC.

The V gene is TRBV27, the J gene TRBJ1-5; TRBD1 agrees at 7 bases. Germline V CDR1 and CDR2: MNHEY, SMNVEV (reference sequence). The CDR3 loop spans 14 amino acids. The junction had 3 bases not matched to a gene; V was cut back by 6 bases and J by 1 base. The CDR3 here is CASRETGSNQPQHF. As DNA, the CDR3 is TGTGCCAGCAGGGAGACAGGGAGCAATCAGCCCCAGCATTTT.

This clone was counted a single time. CDR3 coding DNA: TGTGCCAGTAGCCCCCCGGGACACCAGAACACTGAAGCTTTCTTT. Translation gives CASSPPGHQNTEAFF. The chain is built from TRBV19 and TRBJ1-1; perhaps TRBD1 as D (6 bases). This CDR3 contains 15 residues. The V and J ends lost 6 bases and 1 base respectively, with 15 bases between them. Germline V gene sequence: CDR1 LNHDA, CDR2 SQIVND (reference sequence).

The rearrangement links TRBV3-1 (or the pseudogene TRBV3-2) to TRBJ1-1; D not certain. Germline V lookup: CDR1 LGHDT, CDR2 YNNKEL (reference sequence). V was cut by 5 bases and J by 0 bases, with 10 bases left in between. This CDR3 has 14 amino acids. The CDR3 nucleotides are TGTGCCAGCAGCGCGGGTCGCATGAACACTGAAGCTTTCTTT. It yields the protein CASSAGRMNTEAFF.

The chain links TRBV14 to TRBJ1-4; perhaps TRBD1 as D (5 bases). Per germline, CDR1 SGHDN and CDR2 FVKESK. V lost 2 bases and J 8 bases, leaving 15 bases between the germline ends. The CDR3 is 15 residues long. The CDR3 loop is CASSQYRGGVEKLFF. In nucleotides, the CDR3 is TGTGCCAGCAGCCAATATCGGGGGGGTGTCGAAAAACTGTTTTTT. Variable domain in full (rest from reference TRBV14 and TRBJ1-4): EAGVTQFPSHSVIEKGQTVTLRCDPISGHDNLYWYRRVMGKEIKFLLHFVKESKQDESGMPNNRFLAERTGGTYSTLKVQPAELEDSGVYFCASSQYRGGVEKLFFGSGTQLSVL.